Following are 9 T cell receptor beta chains from one sample sequenced in a study of T cell repertoires in cytomegalovirus infection. In TCRdb, the reads were re-called with MiXCR into one record per CDR3 protein. Of around 100,000 distinct CDR3 sequences listed, over 9% are singletons. Their antigen targets remain unknown. The sample consisted of PBMCs, sequenced either directly or after in vitro stimulation (not recorded which). Source of these receptors: a human donor in good health (CMV status not recorded). Some clones in this sample may be carry-over from other donors' samples.

This clonotype has at least ten counts. In DNA form, the CDR3 reads TGTGCCAGCAGTTACCCCAGCGGGAGCGACGAGCAGTACTTC. Protein sequence: CASSYPSGSDEQYF. The V and J genes are TRBV12-3 or TRBV12-4 and TRBJ2-7, with 8 bases fitting TRBD2. J lost 5 bases, V lost 4 bases, and 7 bases had no gene match. This CDR3 is built from 14 residues.

This clonotype was observed a handful of times. The chain employs TRBV19 and TRBJ1-2; 8 positions match TRBD1. CDR1 and CDR2 from the germline V gene are LNHDA and SQIVND (reference sequence). After removal of 5 bases from V and 3 bases from J, the junction contained 5 bases not matched to a gene. This CDR3 comprises 14 residues. The CDR3 nucleotides are TGTGCCAGTAGTGACAGGGGAGGTGACTATGGCTACACCTTC. The encoded protein is CASSDRGGDYGYTF.

The chain has TRBV11-2 and TRBJ2-3, with 10 bases matching TRBD2. There are 15 residues in the CDR3. V lost 6 bases to trimming and J lost 5 bases; unmatched junction nucleotides: 8. Germline CDR1 and CDR2: SGHAT and FQNNGV. The CDR3 reads CASSQLAGLLDTQYF. The CDR3 nucleotides are TGTGCCAGCAGTCAACTAGCGGGACTATTAGATACGCAGTATTTT.

A few counts support this clonotype. The chain combines TRBV2 with TRBJ1-4, with a weak D call TRBD1 (5 bases). CDR1 is SNHLY and CDR2 is FYNNEI in the germline V gene. The CDR3 contains 13 residues. Trimming cost V 6 bases and J 5 bases, with 10 bases left between them. The CDR3 protein is CASRVRGNEKLFF. As DNA, the CDR3 is TGTGCCAGCAGGGTCCGGGGGAATGAAAAACTGTTTTTT.

There are many counts of this clonotype. The J gene is TRBJ1-5, the V gene TRBV2; D is unresolved. The CDR3 length is 14 residues. The germline V gene encodes CDR1 SNHLY and CDR2 FYNNEI. V lost 4 bases to trimming and J lost 4 bases, with 11 bases between them. The CDR3 loop reads CASSGHLPNQPQHF. The CDR3 DNA sequence: TGTGCCAGCAGTGGACACCTACCTAATCAGCCCCAGCATTTT.

This clonotype was detected only a few times. This sequence joins TRBV28 and TRBJ2-2, with 9 positions matching TRBD2. Germline assignment: CDR1 MDHEN and CDR2 SYDVKM. Trimming at V came to 1 base and at J to 6 bases, leaving 3 bases not matched to a gene. The CDR3 is made up of 15 amino acids. The CDR3 region is CASSLLPSGAGELFF. The CDR3 DNA follows: TGTGCCAGCAGTTTATTGCCTAGCGGGGCCGGGGAGCTGTTTTTT. Variable domain in full (rest from reference TRBV28 and TRBJ2-2): DVKVTQSSRYLVKRTGEKVFLECVQDMDHENMFWYRQDPGLGLRLIYFSYDVKMKEKGDIPEGYSVSREKKERFSLILESASTNQTSMYLCASSLLPSGAGELFFGEGSRLTVL.

This clonotype was found many times. J is TRBJ2-2 and V is TRBV7-2; 7 nucleotides align to TRBD1. The V segment lost 6 bases and the J segment 3 bases; nucleotides outside the gene matches: 4. Per the germline V gene, CDR1 is SGHTA and CDR2 is FQGNSA. This CDR3 has 14 amino acids. CDR3 amino acids: CASRVTGDTGELFF. The CDR3 coding sequence is TGTGCCAGCAGGGTAACAGGGGACACCGGGGAGCTGTTTTTT. Based on the CDR3 plus reference TRBV7-2 and TRBJ2-2, the full variable domain is GAGVSQSPSNKVTEKGKDVELRCDPISGHTALYWYRQSLGQGLEFLIYFQGNSAPDKSGLPSDRFSAERTGGSVSTLTIQRTQQEDSAVYLCASRVTGDTGELFFGEGSRLTVL.

The chain recombines TRBV27 with TRBJ1-1; tentatively, D is TRBD1 (6 bases). Germline V CDR1 and CDR2: MNHEY, SMNVEV (reference sequence). The V end was cut by 6 bases, the J end by 1 base, with 12 bases between. The CDR3 loop spans 14 amino acids. The CDR3 nucleotides read TGTGCCAGCAGACCAGACAGGTCGAACACTGAAGCTTTCTTT. It codes for CASRPDRSNTEAFF.

Only a few counts were recorded for this clonotype. The chain employs TRBV29-1 and TRBJ2-3; 8 bases fit TRBD1. The germline gives CDR1 SQVTM, CDR2 ANQGSEA. CDR3 length: 14 residues. Trimming at V came to 6 bases and at J to 5 bases, leaving 10 bases not matched to a gene. This CDR3 reads CSVPGQGLKDTQYF. CDR3 DNA sequence: TGCAGCGTCCCCGGACAGGGCCTTAAAGATACGCAGTATTTT.